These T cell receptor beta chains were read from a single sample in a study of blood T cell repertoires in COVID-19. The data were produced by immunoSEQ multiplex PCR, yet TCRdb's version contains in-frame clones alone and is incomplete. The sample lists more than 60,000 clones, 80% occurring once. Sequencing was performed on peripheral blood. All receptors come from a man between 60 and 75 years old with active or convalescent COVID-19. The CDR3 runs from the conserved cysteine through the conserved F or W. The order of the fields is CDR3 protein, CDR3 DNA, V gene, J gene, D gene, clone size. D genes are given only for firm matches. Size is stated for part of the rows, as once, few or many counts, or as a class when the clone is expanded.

CASSQGETGGKKPQHF	TGTGCCAGCAGCCAAGGGGAGACAGGGGGCAAAAAGCCCCAGCATTTT	TRBV3-1/TRBV3-2	TRBJ1-5	TRBD1	-
CASSLGSGTGIYEQYF	TGCGCCAGCAGCTTGGGCTCCGGGACAGGGATCTACGAGCAGTACTTC	TRBV5-1	TRBJ2-7	TRBD1	once
CASSPKHRGYSNQPQHF	TGCGCCAGCAGCCCGAAACACAGGGGCTATAGCAATCAGCCCCAGCATTTT	TRBV4-1	TRBJ1-5	TRBD1	once
CASSFQRGAQETQYF	TGTGCCAGCAGCTTCCAGCGGGGGGCTCAAGAGACCCAGTACTTC	TRBV7-2	TRBJ2-5	TRBD2	-
CASRATGSYGYTF	TGTGCCAGCAGGGCGACAGGGTCCTATGGCTACACCTTC	TRBV6-5	TRBJ1-2	TRBD1	-
CAWSLPGRPEKLFF	TGTGCCTGGAGTCTCCCAGGCAGGCCCGAAAAACTGTTTTTT	TRBV30	TRBJ1-4	-	-
CAITGGTSVNTEAFF	TGTGCCATCACGGGGGGCACATCGGTGAACACTGAAGCTTTCTTT	TRBV10-3	TRBJ1-1	-	-
CASNNRLNTGELFF	TGTGCCAGCAATAACAGGCTGAACACCGGGGAGCTGTTTTTT	TRBV6-5	TRBJ2-2	-	-
CASSEGTGPYEQYF	TGTGCCAGCAGTGAGGGGACAGGGCCCTACGAGCAGTACTTC	TRBV2	TRBJ2-7	TRBD1	-
CASRPGGRTDTQYF	TGTGCCAGCAGGCCAGGGGGCAGAACAGATACGCAGTATTTT	TRBV7-9	TRBJ2-3	TRBD1	-
CASSSAGPATYF	TGTGCCAGCAGCTCCGCGGGCCCCGCGACGTACTTC	TRBV11-2	TRBJ2-7	-	few
CSAGQGGMTDTQYF	TGCAGCGCCGGACAGGGAGGGATGACAGATACGCAGTATTTT	TRBV29-1	TRBJ2-3	-	-
CASSSDNNYGYTF	TGTGCCAGCAGTTCTGACAACAACTATGGCTACACCTTC	TRBV6-2/TRBV6-3	TRBJ1-2	-	-
CASSSVRTTALGYTF	TGTGCCAGCAGCTCGGTCCGTACTACTGCGCTTGGCTACACCTTC	TRBV5-5	TRBJ1-2	-	-
CASSVGGHSNTGELFF	TGTGCCAGCAGCGTAGGGGGACATTCGAACACCGGGGAGCTGTTTTTT	TRBV9	TRBJ2-2	-	-
CASSKAAHGRRDGYTF	TGTGCCAGCAGCAAAGCCGCCCATGGGAGGCGAGATGGCTACACCTTC	TRBV21-1	TRBJ1-2	-	many
CASSLVLDSQETQYF	TGCGCCAGCAGCTTGGTCTTGGACAGCCAAGAGACCCAGTACTTC	TRBV5-1	TRBJ2-5	-	-
CASKRDWSSYEQYF	TGTGCCAGCAAAAGGGACTGGAGCTCCTACGAGCAGTACTTC	TRBV5-8	TRBJ2-7	-	-
CASSETSGGSNEQFF	TGTGCCAGCAGCGAGACTAGCGGGGGTTCGAATGAGCAGTTCTTC	TRBV6-5	TRBJ2-1	TRBD2	once
CASSLDRLRDEQYF	TGCGCCAGCAGCCTCGACAGGCTTCGGGACGAGCAGTACTTC	TRBV4-1	TRBJ2-7	-	-
CSVARGYTEAFF	TGCAGCGTTGCTCGGGGGTACACTGAAGCTTTCTTT	TRBV29-1	TRBJ1-1	-	-
CASSLRQGSTDTQYF	TGTGCCAGCAGCCTACGACAGGGAAGCACAGATACGCAGTATTTT	TRBV9	TRBJ2-3	TRBD1	-
CASSSGLLNEQFF	TGTGCCAGCAGCTCGGGACTTCTCAATGAGCAGTTCTTC	TRBV7-3	TRBJ2-1	-	-
CASGGTGSPYNEQFF	TGTGCCAGCGGGGGGACAGGGAGTCCCTACAATGAGCAGTTCTTC	TRBV2	TRBJ2-1	TRBD1	many
CASSLATAGELFF	TGTGCCAGCAGCTTGGCAACAGCCGGGGAGCTGTTTTTT	TRBV5-5	TRBJ2-2	-	-
CASSRGQEETQYF	TGTGCCAGCAGCCGAGGACAGGAAGAGACCCAGTACTTC	TRBV7-3	TRBJ2-5	TRBD1	once
CASSQDPLTPNSPLHF	TGCGCCAGCAGCCAAGATCCCCTGACACCTAATTCACCCCTCCACTTT	TRBV4-1	TRBJ1-6	-	once
CASSLLAGGENTQYF	TGTGCCAGCAGCCTACTAGCGGGGGGAGAGAATACGCAGTATTTT	TRBV7-2	TRBJ2-3	TRBD2	-
CATSSRQGAPDTQYF	TGTGCCACCAGCTCCCGCCAGGGGGCCCCAGATACGCAGTATTTT	TRBV15	TRBJ2-3	TRBD1	-